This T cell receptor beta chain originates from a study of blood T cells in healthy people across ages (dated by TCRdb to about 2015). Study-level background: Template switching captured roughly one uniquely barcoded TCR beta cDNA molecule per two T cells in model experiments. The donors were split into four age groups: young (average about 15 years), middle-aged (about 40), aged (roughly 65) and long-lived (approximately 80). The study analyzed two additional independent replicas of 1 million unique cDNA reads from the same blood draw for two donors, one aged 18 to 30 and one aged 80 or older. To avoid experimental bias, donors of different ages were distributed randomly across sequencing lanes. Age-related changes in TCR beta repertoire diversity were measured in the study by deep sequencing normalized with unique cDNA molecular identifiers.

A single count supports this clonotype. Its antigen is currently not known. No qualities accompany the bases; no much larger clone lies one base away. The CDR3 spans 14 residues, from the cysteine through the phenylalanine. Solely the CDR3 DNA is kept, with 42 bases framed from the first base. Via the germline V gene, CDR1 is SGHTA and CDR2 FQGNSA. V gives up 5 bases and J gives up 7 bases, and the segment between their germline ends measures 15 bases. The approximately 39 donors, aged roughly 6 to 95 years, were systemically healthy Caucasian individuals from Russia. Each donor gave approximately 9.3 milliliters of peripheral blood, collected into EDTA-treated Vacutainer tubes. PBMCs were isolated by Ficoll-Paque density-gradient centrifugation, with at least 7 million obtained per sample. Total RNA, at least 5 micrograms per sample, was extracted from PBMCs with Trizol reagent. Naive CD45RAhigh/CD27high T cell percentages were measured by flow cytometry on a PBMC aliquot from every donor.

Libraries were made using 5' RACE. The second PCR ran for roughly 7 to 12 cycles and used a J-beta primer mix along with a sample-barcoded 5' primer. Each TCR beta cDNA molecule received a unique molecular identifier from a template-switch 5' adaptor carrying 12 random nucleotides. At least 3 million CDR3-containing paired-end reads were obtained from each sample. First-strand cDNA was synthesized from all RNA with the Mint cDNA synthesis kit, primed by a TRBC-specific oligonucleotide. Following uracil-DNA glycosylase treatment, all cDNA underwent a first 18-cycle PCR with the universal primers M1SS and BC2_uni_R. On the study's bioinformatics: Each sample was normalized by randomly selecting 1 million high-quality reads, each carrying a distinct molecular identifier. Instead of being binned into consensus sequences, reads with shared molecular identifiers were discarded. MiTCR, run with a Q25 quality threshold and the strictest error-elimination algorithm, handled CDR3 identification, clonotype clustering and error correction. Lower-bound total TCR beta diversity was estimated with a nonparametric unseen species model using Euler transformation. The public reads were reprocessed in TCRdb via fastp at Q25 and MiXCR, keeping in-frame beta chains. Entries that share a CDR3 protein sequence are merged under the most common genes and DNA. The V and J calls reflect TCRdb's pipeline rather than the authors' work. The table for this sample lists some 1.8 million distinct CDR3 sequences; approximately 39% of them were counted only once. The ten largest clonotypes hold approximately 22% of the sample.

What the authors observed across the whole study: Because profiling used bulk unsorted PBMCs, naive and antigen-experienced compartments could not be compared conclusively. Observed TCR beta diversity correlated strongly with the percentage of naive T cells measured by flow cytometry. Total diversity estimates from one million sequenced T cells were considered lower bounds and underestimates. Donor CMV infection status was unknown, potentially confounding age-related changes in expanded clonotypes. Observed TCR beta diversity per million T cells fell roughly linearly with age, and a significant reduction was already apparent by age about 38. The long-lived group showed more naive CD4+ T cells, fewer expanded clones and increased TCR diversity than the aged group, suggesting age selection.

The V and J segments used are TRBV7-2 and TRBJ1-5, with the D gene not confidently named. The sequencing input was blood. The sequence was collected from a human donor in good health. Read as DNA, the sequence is TGTGCCAGCAGCCCAGCCCATGTTATCCAGCCCCAGCATTTT. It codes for CASSPAHVIQPQHF. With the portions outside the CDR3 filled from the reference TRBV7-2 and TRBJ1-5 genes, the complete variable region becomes GAGVSQSPSNKVTEKGKDVELRCDPISGHTALYWYRQSLGQGLEFLIYFQGNSAPDKSGLPSDRFSAERTGGSVSTLTIQRTQQEDSAVYLCASSPAHVIQPQHFGDGTRLSIL.